Presented here are 13 T cell receptor beta chains from one specimen sequenced in a study of persistence of HIV-infected CD4 T cells. The libraries were made with immunoSEQ version 4 in survey mode. Clones were read by immunoSEQ multiplex PCR, and TCRdb kept only the in-frame ones, dropping some. The sample holds over 25,000 clones, almost 85% seen once. Their target antigens are unknown. Stimulation used 8.5 to 10 ug/mL lysate from CMV-infected fibroblasts. Sorted nonresponding memory CD4+ T cells were CD40L-negative, CD69-negative, CD45RO-high. This specimen was CD4+ T cells sorted from PBMCs after roughly 18-hour stimulation, taken from a patient who received antiretroviral therapy. Source of these receptors: an adult man with HIV who was CMV-seropositive.

The gene calls are TRBV12-5 and TRBJ2-3; D ambiguous. The CDR3 has 12 residues. Germline V gene data show CDR1 as LGHNT and CDR2 as FRNRAP. V lost 2 bases, J lost 10 bases, and 10 bases lay in between. CDR3 DNA sequence: TGTGCTAGTGGTTTGCCCCCCGGGTCGCAGTATTTT. Translation: CASGLPPGSQYF. Full variable domain (remainder filled in from reference TRBV12-5 and TRBJ2-3): DARVTQTPRHKVTEMGQEVTMRCQPILGHNTVFWYRQTMMQGLELLAYFRNRAPLDDSGMPKDRFSAEMPDATLATLKIQPSEPRDSAVYFCASGLPPGSQYFGPGTRLTVL.

The J gene is TRBJ1-3, the V gene TRBV2; perhaps TRBD1 as D (5 bases). The V gene lost 6 bases and the J gene lost 0 bases, with 12 bases spanning the gap. Germline CDR1 is SNHLY and CDR2 is FYNNEI. This CDR3 region has 15 residues. The CDR3 coding sequence is TGTGCCAGCAGACGGGACGTATACTCTGGAAACACCATATATTTT. This codes for CASRRDVYSGNTIYF.

The chain links TRBV2 to TRBJ1-5, with a weak D call TRBD1 (6 bases). V shed 3 bases and J shed 3 bases, with 15 bases lying between them. Germline V gives CDR1 SNHLY, CDR2 FYNNEI. The CDR3 covers 16 residues. The CDR3 loop is CASSEGSGTTNQPQHF. CDR3 in DNA: TGTGCCAGCAGTGAGGGCTCCGGGACAACCAATCAGCCCCAGCATTTT.

CDR3 protein: CASSLAGLATDTQYF. The DNA for the CDR3 is TGTGCCAGCAGCTTAGCCGGACTAGCGACAGATACGCAGTATTTT. The V and J genes are TRBV7-2 and TRBJ2-3; TRBD2 agrees at 9 bases. Trimming removed 0 bases from V and 3 bases from J; junction bases left unmatched: 1. The germline V gene encodes CDR1 SGHTA and CDR2 FQGNSA. This CDR3 has 15 amino acids.

The chain combines TRBV2 with TRBJ2-7; D unclear. Trimming pared 5 bases from V and 5 bases from J, leaving 13 bases between. From germline, CDR1 is SNHLY and CDR2 FYNNEI. This CDR3 is built from 13 residues. The CDR3 DNA reads as TGTGCCAGCAGTACCCAGATGGTCGACGAGCAGTACTTC. Translation: CASSTQMVDEQYF.

This clone appeared a few times. The rearrangement links TRBV5-4 to TRBJ2-7; D ambiguous. The CDR3 has 14 residues. In germline, CDR1 is SGHNT, CDR2 YYREEE (reference sequence). V gave up 0 bases and J gave up 0 bases, with 7 bases separating them. The CDR3 nucleotides are TGTGCCAGCAGCTTGGTCACTTCCTCCTACGAGCAGTACTTC. Translating gives CASSLVTSSYEQYF.

The genes are TRBV6-5 and TRBJ2-3, with 11 bases aligning to TRBD1. This CDR3 comprises 15 residues. The V gene's germline CDR1 is MNHEY and CDR2 SVGAGI. V shed 6 bases and J 1 base; nucleotides not matched to a gene: 3. As DNA, the CDR3 is TGTGCCAGCAGGGACAGGGGGCAGCGCACAGATACGCAGTATTTT. Its translation is CASRDRGQRTDTQYF.

The chain couples TRBV14 to TRBJ2-2; 8 bases fit TRBD2. Germline V gene lookup returns CDR1 SGHDN and CDR2 FVKESK. V lost 1 base and J lost 4; bases outside the gene matches: 8. The CDR3 sequence is 17 residues long. Written as DNA, the CDR3 is TGTGCCAGCAGCCAAGGAATAAGCGGGGGTTTCACCGGGGAGCTGTTTTTT. Translation gives CASSQGISGGFTGELFF.

This chain connects TRBV28 to TRBJ1-2; D gene unclear. Trimming left V 1 base short and J 6 bases short, with 12 bases between. Germline CDR1 is MDHEN and CDR2 is SYDVKM. The CDR3 consists of 14 residues. The CDR3 nucleotides are TGTGCCAGCAGTTTATTCGCGTCAGGACATGGCTACACCTTC. Encoded protein: CASSLFASGHGYTF.

V and J are TRBV12-3 or TRBV12-4 and TRBJ1-5; no clear D gene. The CDR3 length is 13 residues. V was cut by 6 bases and J by 4 bases, with 10 bases left in between. CDR3 in amino acids: CASRIDGNQPQHF. DNA of the CDR3: TGTGCCAGCAGAATAGATGGTAATCAGCCCCAGCATTTT.

This chain uses TRBV21-1 with TRBJ1-1; the table calls TRBD1, which could not be checked here. TRBV21-1 is a pseudogene segment. The CDR3 contains 15 residues. This chain's CDR3 is CASSPLLWQDTEAFF. The CDR3 DNA reads TGTGCCAGCAGCCCCCTGTTATGGCAGGACACTGAAGCTTTCTTT.

This clone was seen a few times. The chain links TRBV2 to TRBJ2-2; TRBD1 matches at 10 bases. V lost 6 bases and J lost 6; bases outside the gene matches: 7. The CDR3 is 15 amino acids. From germline, CDR1 is SNHLY and CDR2 FYNNEI. The DNA of the CDR3 is TGTGCCAGCAGGCCGGGACAGGGGACCCCCGGGGAGCTGTTTTTT. This translates into CASRPGQGTPGELFF.

The chain recombines TRBV10-2 with TRBJ1-5, with 9 bases that match TRBD1. Germline V lookup: CDR1 WSHSY, CDR2 SAAADI. The CDR3 is made up of 16 amino acids. With V trimmed by 4 bases and J by 1 base, 5 bases remained unmatched. This chain's CDR3 is CASSAMGQGSNQPQHF. In DNA, the CDR3 is TGCGCCAGCAGTGCCATGGGACAGGGCAGCAATCAGCCCCAGCATTTT.